The present TCR beta chain was sequenced within a study of blood T cells in healthy people across ages. Trimming removed 6 bases from V and 5 bases from J, with 22 bases in between. From germline, CDR1 is DFQATT and CDR2 SNEGSKA (reference sequence). The CDR3 length is 15 residues. A J-beta primer mix and a sample-barcoded 5' primer were used in a second PCR of roughly 7 to 12 cycles. The template-switch adaptor, which had 12 random nucleotides, put a tag on each cDNA molecule. In TCRdb, the 5' RACE reads were re-called with MiXCR into one record per CDR3 protein. In the table there are roughly 860,000 distinct CDR3 sequences, around 68% of which are singletons.

The sequencing input was blood. The origin of this receptor is a man in his thirties or forties in good health. The chain carries TRBV20-1 and TRBJ2-5; tentatively, D is TRBD2 (6 bases). The CDR3 DNA sequence: TGCAGTGCCAGGGACGGGACTGCAGCAACGGAGACCCAGTACTTC. This translates into CSARDGTAATETQYF.